This T cell receptor (beta chain) was documented in a study of blood T cell repertoires in COVID-19. Study in general: In each case, the material was cDNA or gDNA derived from T cells, B-cell-depleted T cells, or PBMCs.

Across about two dozen US areas, participants ranged in age from about 18 to 90 years. TCRdb keeps only in-frame clones here, not all; method: immunoSEQ multiplex PCR. The sample yields about 360,000 clones, about 90% seen once. Material: PBMCs or T cells enriched from blood (not recorded which). This sequence was found in a man in his forties or fifties in a cohort exposed to, infected with or recovered from COVID-19 (not recorded which).

The CDR3 region is CASSLEGSGRRSEQFF. Written as DNA, the CDR3 is TGTGCCAGCAGCTTAGAAGGTAGCGGGAGGAGGAGTGAGCAGTTCTTC. The chain has TRBV11-2 and TRBJ2-1; 10 nucleotides align to TRBD2. The CDR3 spans 16 residues. The ends lost 0 bases at V and 9 bases at J; junction bases unmatched: 8. Germline V gives CDR1 SGHAT, CDR2 FQNNGV. Full variable domain (outside the CDR3, taken from reference TRBV11-2 and TRBJ2-1): EAGVAQSPRYKIIEKRQSVAFWCNPISGHATLYWYQQILGQGPKLLIQFQNNGVVDDSQLPKDRFSAERLKGVDSTLKIQPAKLEDSAVYLCASSLEGSGRRSEQFFGPGTRLTVL.